This entry lists 6 T cell receptor beta chains sequenced from one sample in a study of blood T cells in healthy people across ages. A J-beta primer mix and a sample-barcoded 5' primer were used in a second PCR of about 6 to 12 cycles. TCRdb reprocessed the 5' RACE reads with MiXCR, giving one entry per CDR3 protein. The data contain roughly 1,100,000 distinct CDR3 sequences, almost 25% of them singletons. These data were also reused for a study on T cells of mothers and their children.

The sample comprised blood. These receptors all stem from a girl between 2 and 10 years old in good health.

V usage is TRBV9 and J usage is TRBJ2-5; the D gene is possibly TRBD1 (5 bases). The CDR3 has 14 amino acids. CDR1 is SGDLS, CDR2 YYNGEE, per germline. V gave up 0 bases and J gave up 2 bases, with 8 bases separating them. CDR3 bases: TGTGCCAGCAGCGTAGAAGGGGATCAAGAGACCCAGTACTTC. Protein: CASSVEGDQETQYF.

The chain recombines TRBV6-2 or TRBV6-3 with TRBJ1-1, with 11 nucleotides matching TRBD1. The CDR3 is 15 amino acids. Germline-derived CDR1 and CDR2 are MNHEY and SVGEGT. V lost 5 bases and J lost 5; bases outside the gene matches: 7. CDR3 coding DNA: TGTGCCAGCAGTACTATCCGGGACAGGGGGACTGAAGCTTTCTTT. Amino acid sequence: CASSTIRDRGTEAFF.

This clonotype was recorded at least ten times. The V gene is TRBV28, the J gene TRBJ1-5; 7 bases are shared with TRBD1. The V gene's germline CDR1 is MDHEN and CDR2 SYDVKM. The CDR3 runs 14 residues. J gave up 5 bases and V 7 bases, and 8 bases lay outside the gene matches. The CDR3 region is CASTLQQGHQPQHF. CDR3 bases: TGTGCCAGCACCCTACAACAGGGGCATCAGCCCCAGCATTTT.

A few counts support this clonotype. The chain employs TRBV7-9 and TRBJ1-2; 8 bases fit TRBD1. Per germline, CDR1 SEHNR and CDR2 FQNEAQ (reference sequence). This CDR3 is built from 14 residues. The V and J ends lost 5 bases and 6 bases, in that order; junction bases with no gene match: 8. The CDR3 nucleotides are TGTGCCAGCAGCCTCCAGGGGGCGAACGATGGCTACACCTTC. It is translated as CASSLQGANDGYTF. Using reference TRBV7-9 and TRBJ1-2 for the parts outside the CDR3, the full variable domain is DTGVSQNPRHKITKRGQNVTFRCDPISEHNRLYWYRQTLGQGPEFLTYFQNEAQLEKSRLLSDRFSAERPKGSFSTLEIQRTEQGDSAMYLCASSLQGANDGYTFGSGTRLTVV.

The V gene is TRBV24-1, the J gene TRBJ2-5; D may match TRBD1 or TRBD2 (5 bases each). Between the trimmed V and J ends, which lost 7 bases and 4 bases, there was a span of 15 bases. Germline CDR1 KGHDR, CDR2 SFDVKD. The CDR3 consists of 14 residues. The DNA of the CDR3 is TGTGCCACCAGCGACATCCGGGACCTAGAGACCCAGTACTTC. Its protein is CATSDIRDLETQYF.

V and J are TRBV6-5 and TRBJ1-2; D not certain. The germline V gene encodes CDR1 MNHEY and CDR2 SVGAGI. The CDR3 runs to 13 residues. V was trimmed by 5 bases and J by 6 bases, leaving 13 bases between them. As DNA, the CDR3 is TGTGCCAGCAGTCCTATATTAGCCGATGGCTACACCTTC. Amino acid sequence: CASSPILADGYTF.